The source of this T cell receptor (beta chain) is a study of blood T cell repertoires in COVID-19. CDR1 MDHEN and CDR2 SYDVKM come from the germline V gene. The ends were cut back, 1 base at V and 5 bases at J, with 11 bases in the middle. The CDR3 runs 14 residues. The method was immunoSEQ multiplex PCR; TCRdb's version includes in-frame clones alone and lacks a portion of them. The sample lists approximately 290,000 clones, about 86% occurring once. The genes are TRBV28 and TRBJ1-2; a possible D gene is TRBD1 (6 bases). The sequencing sample was made of peripheral blood. The sequence derives from a person aged 70 to 80 with COVID-19, enrolled during active disease. CDR3 sequence: CASSLSGQGYGYTF. The CDR3 coding sequence is TGTGCCAGCAGTTTATCAGGGCAGGGGTATGGCTACACCTTC.